This TCR beta chain was identified in a study of cytomegalovirus exposure and HLA in healthy donors. On the study more broadly: Clustering assigned about 76% of the roughly 370 genotyped donors to the Caucasian-associated ancestry cluster.

Details on this clone: Antigen unknown.

13 Jbeta primers and 60 Vbeta primers were used for the PCR. TCRdb keeps only in-frame clones here, not all; method: immunoSEQ multiplex PCR. Of 130,000 to 150,000 clones listed, 79% are singletons. General observations from the study: The records held CMV serostatus as the only immune exposure information. The study found most TCR sequences rare, yet found some public TCRs in many donors. The study reported that TCR beta sequences accurately predicted HLA-A and HLA-B alleles in most subjects.

Germline loops: CDR1 MNHEY, CDR2 SVGAGI. The CDR3 is made up of 16 amino acids. V trimming: 1 base; J trimming: 7 bases; junction bases outside the gene matches: 8. The chain is built from TRBV6-5 and TRBJ2-1; 9 bases map to TRBD2. Sequencing input: PBMCs. This clonotype originated in a woman aged 35 to 49 in good health and CMV-seropositive. CDR3: CASSYLAGVRGNEQFF. CDR3 DNA sequence: TGTGCCAGCAGTTACTTAGCGGGAGTTAGAGGGAATGAGCAGTTCTTC.